This TCR beta chain was sequenced during a study of shared clonotypes between healthy human individuals. Study findings and constraints: Sampling used blood alone; tissue repertoires probably differ.

The V gene's germline CDR1 is SGHRS and CDR2 YFSETQ. CDR3 length equals 14 residues. The J segment lost 5 bases and the V segment lost 6 bases, leaving 3 bases of the junction unmatched. About this clone itself: Its matching antigen is unknown.

The repertoire was sequenced with immunoSEQ multiplex PCR; TCRdb's copy has only in-frame clones and lacks some. Among roughly 2,500,000 clones listed, roughly 93% were seen once. V usage is TRBV5-1 and J usage is TRBJ2-1; TRBD2 agrees at 12 bases. The sample comprised naive CD4+ T cells from PBMCs. Indicated subset: CD45RA+ positively selected. The TCR was taken from a man between 18 and 35 years old in good health. Some clones in this sample may be carry-over from other donors' samples. The CDR3 DNA reads TGCGCCAGCAACCGACTAGCGGGAGACAATGAGCAGTTCTTC. Protein sequence: CASNRLAGDNEQFF. The variable domain in full, with the rest retrieved from reference TRBV5-1 and TRBJ2-1, is KAGVTQTPRYLIKTRGQQVTLSCSPISGHRSVSWYQQTPGQGLQFLFEYFSETQRNKGNFPGRFSGRQFSNSRSEMNVSTLELGDSALYLCASNRLAGDNEQFFGPGTRLTVL.